Below, 10 T cell receptor beta chains from the same sample are listed, as sequenced in a study of T cells in Graves' hyperthyroidism and ophthalmopathy. Amplification of TCR beta CDR3 regions was performed using RNA transcripts as template. With the HTBI primer set, the TCR CDR3 went through a first round of RT-PCR. TCRdb re-called the multiplex PCR reads through MiXCR, storing one row per CDR3 protein. The sample lists 45,000 to 55,000 distinct CDR3 sequences, approximately 53% occurring once. Sequencing was carried out using peripheral blood or thyroid tissue (not recorded which). The receptors originated from a young man with Graves' hyperthyroidism.

This clonotype was seen repeatedly, ten times or more. J is TRBJ1-5 and V is TRBV6-6; D may be TRBD1 (6 bases). The germline gives CDR1 MNHNY, CDR2 SVGAGI (reference sequence). Trimming removed 9 bases from V and 3 bases from J, with 15 bases in between. The CDR3 sequence is 14 residues long. The CDR3 spells CASDLGQYNQPQHF. CDR3 sequence (DNA): TGTGCCAGTGACCTTGGACAGTACAATCAGCCCCAGCATTTT.

The rearrangement links TRBV7-9 to TRBJ2-7; the D is unclear. Deletions cut 5 bases from V and 4 bases from J, with 15 bases between. The CDR3 length is 14 residues. Germline V lookup: CDR1 SEHNR, CDR2 FQNEAQ (reference sequence). CDR3 loop: CASSAYRRSYEQYF. The CDR3, as DNA: TGTGCCAGCAGCGCCTACCGACGATCTTACGAGCAGTACTTC.

This clonotype was observed many times. The rearrangement joins TRBV19 to TRBJ1-2, with D perhaps matching TRBD1 (5 bases). The V gene's germline CDR1 is LNHDA and CDR2 SQIVND (reference sequence). This CDR3 has 13 amino acids. V lost 3 bases, J lost 9 bases, and 14 bases lay in between. In nucleotides, the CDR3 is TGTGCCAGTAGTATGAACCGGGACCACAGCTACACCTTC. Translated, it gives CASSMNRDHSYTF.

This clonotype came up many times. The rearrangement uses TRBV7-2 and TRBJ1-5; TRBD1 matches 7 bases. This CDR3 is built from 16 residues. V shed 3 bases, J shed 0 bases, and the junction held 5 bases outside the gene matches. CDR1 is SGHTA and CDR2 is FQGNSA in the germline V gene. The CDR3 is CASSFEGAFSNQPQHF. The CDR3 DNA reads TGTGCCAGCAGCTTCGAGGGGGCATTTAGCAATCAGCCCCAGCATTTT.

The rearrangement uses TRBV7-8 and TRBJ1-1; D might be TRBD1 (6 bases). This CDR3 comprises 15 residues. Germline CDR1 SGHVS, CDR2 FQNEAQ. V lost 5 bases and J lost 4, with 17 bases in between. As DNA, the CDR3 is TGTGCCAGCAGCGGGGATCGGGGGCGAAGCACTGAAGCTTTCTTT. It codes for CASSGDRGRSTEAFF.

This clonotype was recorded at least ten times. The V call is TRBV7-8, the J call TRBJ2-3, with D possibly called TRBD1 or TRBD2 (5 bases each). Per the germline V gene, CDR1 is SGHVS and CDR2 is FQNEAQ. V lost 5 bases and J lost 0, with 9 bases in between. This CDR3 is built from 14 residues. The DNA of the CDR3 is TGTGCCAGCAGCGCCGGGGCTAGCACAGATACGCAGTATTTT. Residues: CASSAGASTDTQYF.

This chain links TRBV29-1 with TRBJ2-7; the D gene is possibly TRBD1 (5 bases). From germline, CDR1 is SQVTM and CDR2 ANQGSEA. The CDR3 contains 13 residues. The V and J ends lost 3 bases and 0 bases respectively, with 9 bases between them. CDR3: CSVDDGHSYEQYF. The CDR3, as DNA: TGCAGCGTTGACGACGGACACTCCTACGAGCAGTACTTC.

On this clonotype: Here the CDR3 omits its conserved ending phenylalanine or tryptophan, so a read error is the likely source. It is unclear where the CDR3 begins or ends on the DNA, so no DNA is shown, and the CDR3 is as TCRdb lists it. The V gene is TRBV5-1, the J gene TRBJ2-6; the DNA was not compared with TRBD2, the D call given in the table. Per germline, CDR1 SGHRS and CDR2 YFSETQ. The CDR3 is made up of 9 amino acids, end residues included. The CDR3 is CASSPPGTS.

The chain is built from TRBV2 and TRBJ2-7; the D is unclear. From germline, CDR1 is SNHLY and CDR2 FYNNEI. V was clipped by 4 bases and J by 0 bases, with 10 bases between them. The CDR3 has 14 amino acids. The CDR3 DNA reads TGTGCCAGCAGTGCGCCCCACGGCTCCTACGAGCAGTACTTC. Amino acids: CASSAPHGSYEQYF. The full variable domain, with the rest looked up from reference TRBV2 and TRBJ2-7, is EPEVTQTPSHQVTQMGQEVILRCVPISNHLYFYWYRQILGQKVEFLVSFYNNEISEKSEIFDDQFSVERPDGSNFTLKIRSTKLEDSAMYFCASSAPHGSYEQYFGPGTRLTVT.

This clonotype was seen ten or more times. The J gene is TRBJ2-7, the V gene TRBV27; TRBD2 is a possible D gene (5 bases). Per the germline V gene, CDR1 is MNHEY and CDR2 is SMNVEV (reference sequence). V lost 6 bases and J lost 2, with 17 bases in between. The CDR3 has 15 amino acids. CDR3 amino acids: CASRWASGAAYEQYF. The CDR3, as DNA: TGTGCCAGCAGATGGGCCAGCGGAGCCGCCTACGAGCAGTACTTC.